The sample holds one count of the clone carrying this TCR beta chain. The CDR3 covers 13 residues. The V end was cut by 6 bases, the J end by 7 bases, with 13 bases between. Germline lookup yields CDR1 MNHEY and CDR2 SVGAGI. The sample belongs to a study of T cell responses to AZD1222 COVID-19 vaccine. Sequencing was performed with immunoSEQ multiplex PCR; in TCRdb, only in-frame clones are kept and a portion is missing. This table has under 90,000 clones, roughly 88% appearing once. This chain uses TRBV6-5 with TRBJ1-5; D possibly corresponds to TRBD1 (6 bases). The sequencing used peripheral blood, collected 28 days after the second AZD1222 dose. The clonotype originates from an adult who received the AZD1222 COVID-19 vaccine. The CDR3 nucleotides read TGTGCCAGCAGGGCAGGGGAGCACCAGCCCCAGCATTTT. The encoded protein is CASRAGEHQPQHF.